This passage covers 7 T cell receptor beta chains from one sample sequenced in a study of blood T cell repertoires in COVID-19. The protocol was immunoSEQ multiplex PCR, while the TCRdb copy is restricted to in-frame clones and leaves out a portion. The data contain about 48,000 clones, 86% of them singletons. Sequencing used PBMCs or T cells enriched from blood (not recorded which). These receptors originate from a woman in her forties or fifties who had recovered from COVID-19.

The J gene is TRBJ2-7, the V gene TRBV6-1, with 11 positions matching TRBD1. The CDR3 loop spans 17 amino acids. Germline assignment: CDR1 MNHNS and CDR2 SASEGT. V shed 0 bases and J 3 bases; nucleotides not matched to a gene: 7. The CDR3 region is CASSEARRDRGNYEQYF. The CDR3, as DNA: TGTGCCAGCAGTGAAGCCCGTCGGGACAGGGGGAACTACGAGCAGTACTTC.

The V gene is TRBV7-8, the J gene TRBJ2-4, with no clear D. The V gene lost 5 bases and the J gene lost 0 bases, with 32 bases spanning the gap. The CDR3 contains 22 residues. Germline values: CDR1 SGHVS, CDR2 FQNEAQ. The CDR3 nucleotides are TGTGCCAGCAGCGACACGACGATCAGAACGCCCGCCGGAAAGTTAGCCAAAAACATTCAGTACTTC. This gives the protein CASSDTTIRTPAGKLAKNIQYF.

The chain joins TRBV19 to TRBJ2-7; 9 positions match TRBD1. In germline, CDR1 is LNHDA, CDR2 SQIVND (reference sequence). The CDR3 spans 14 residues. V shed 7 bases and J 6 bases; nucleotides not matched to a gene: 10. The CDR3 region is CASNAGTGISEQYF. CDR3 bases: TGTGCCAGTAATGCCGGGACAGGGATAAGCGAGCAGTACTTC.

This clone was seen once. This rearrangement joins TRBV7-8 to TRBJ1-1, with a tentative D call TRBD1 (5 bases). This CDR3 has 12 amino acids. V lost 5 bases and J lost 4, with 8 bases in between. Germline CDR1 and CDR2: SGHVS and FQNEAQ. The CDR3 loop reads CASSDGGTEAFF. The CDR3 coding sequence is TGTGCCAGCAGCGACGGGGGCACTGAAGCTTTCTTT.

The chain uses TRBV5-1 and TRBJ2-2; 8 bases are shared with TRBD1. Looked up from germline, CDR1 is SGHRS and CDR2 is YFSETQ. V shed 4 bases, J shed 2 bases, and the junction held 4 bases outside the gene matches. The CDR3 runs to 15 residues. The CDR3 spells CASSARGPNTGELFF. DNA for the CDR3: TGCGCCAGCAGCGCCAGGGGGCCAAACACCGGGGAGCTGTTTTTT.

Written as DNA, the CDR3 is TGTGCCAGCAGCGAGGGGACAGAGATTAATCAGCCCCAGCATTTT. Translating gives CASSEGTEINQPQHF. This chain links TRBV6-2 or TRBV6-3 with TRBJ1-5, with 7 bases aligning to TRBD1. Germline assignment: CDR1 MNHEY and CDR2 SVGEGT. The trim removed 6 bases at V and 4 bases at J, leaving 9 bases unmatched. The CDR3 length is 15 residues.

CDR3 amino acids: CASGPTASGRTGELFF. The CDR3, as DNA: TGCGCCAGCGGACCAACAGCTAGCGGGAGGACCGGGGAGCTGTTTTTT. This rearrangement joins TRBV5-1 to TRBJ2-2; 11 bases agree with TRBD2. This CDR3 is built from 16 residues. V shed 7 bases, J shed 5 bases, and the junction held 10 bases outside the gene matches. The germline gives CDR1 SGHRS, CDR2 YFSETQ.